The 17 T cell receptor beta chains below come from one sample, sequenced in a study of T cell changes during pregnancy in multiple sclerosis (dated 2019 in TCRdb). The receptor library was made with the immunoSEQ multiplex PCR assay. The table comes from immuneACCESS by way of TCRdb, which keeps in-frame sequences with V and J called. Part of the clones is missing from these tables; in studies checked, under half for an unresolved V gene and the rest for unknown reasons. Across this sample there are approximately 100,000 clones, with roughly 92% seen only once. 1.2% of the sample is in the top ten clones. Sample: peripheral blood, taken in the second trimester of pregnancy. The receptors stem from a female donor with multiple sclerosis, enrolled in a pregnancy study.

This chain uses TRBV27 with TRBJ1-2; 7 bases fit TRBD1. V shed 8 bases and J 4 bases; nucleotides not matched to a gene: 7. The CDR3 runs 13 residues. Germline assignment: CDR1 MNHEY and CDR2 SMNVEV (reference sequence). The CDR3, as DNA: TGTGCCAGCGGAAGACAGGGTGCCTATGGCTACACCTTC. As protein: CASGRQGAYGYTF.

A remark on this clone: Other nucleotide sequences in the sample specify the same CDR3. The chain has TRBV6-5 and TRBJ1-5, with TRBD1 matching 7 bases. The CDR3 consists of 13 residues. J lost 7 bases, V lost 0 bases, and 0 bases had no gene match. Looked up from germline, CDR1 is MNHEY and CDR2 is SVGAGI. The CDR3 bases are TGTGCCAGCAGTTACTCGACAGGGCAGCCCCAGCATTTT. Residues: CASSYSTGQPQHF.

The rearrangement joins TRBV5-1 to TRBJ1-5; 7 bases are a match to TRBD1. Germline V CDR1 and CDR2: SGHRS, YFSETQ. This CDR3 contains 15 residues. V was clipped by 0 bases and J by 4 bases; unmatched bases: 4. The CDR3 nucleotides are TGCGCCAGCAGCTTGGCTCCAGGGGGGAATCAGCCCCAGCATTTT. This gives the protein CASSLAPGGNQPQHF.

The chain recombines TRBV4-2 with TRBJ2-1; 16 bases are shared with TRBD2. With V trimmed by 8 bases and J by 5 bases, 9 bases remained unmatched. Germline V CDR1 and CDR2: LGHNA, YNFKEQ. The CDR3 runs 17 residues. The CDR3 reads CASAPGTSGRGDNEQFF. The DNA for the CDR3 is TGTGCCAGCGCACCCGGGACTAGCGGGAGGGGGGACAATGAGCAGTTCTTC.

The rearrangement joins TRBV10-3 to TRBJ1-6; TRBD1 aligns across 8 bases. V was pared by 4 bases and J by 7 bases, with 6 bases of the junction left unmatched. The CDR3 extends over 15 amino acids. From germline, CDR1 is ENHRY and CDR2 SYGVKD. The CDR3 DNA reads as TGTGCCATCAGTGGACAGGGGAGGAGAAATTCACCCCTCCACTTT. Amino acids: CAISGQGRRNSPLHF.

This chain links TRBV28 with TRBJ1-1, with 7 bases lining up with TRBD1. With 6 bases clipped from V and 10 bases from J, the junction kept 11 bases outside the gene matches. Germline V gene data show CDR1 as MDHEN and CDR2 as SYDVKM. The CDR3 has 13 residues. The CDR3 spells CASSPGQFGGAFF. Here the CDR3 DNA reads TGTGCCAGCAGCCCGGGACAGTTCGGAGGAGCTTTCTTT.

The chain employs TRBV6-4 and TRBJ2-1; possibly TRBD1 for D (6 bases). Trimming shortened V by 4 bases and J by 9 bases, and 16 bases separated the two germline ends. The CDR3 covers 14 residues. Germline V gene data show CDR1 as MRHNA and CDR2 as SNTAGT. CDR3: CASSVYLGGGEQFF. CDR3 coding DNA: TGTGCCAGCAGTGTATATTTAGGGGGTGGTGAGCAGTTCTTC.

This sequence joins TRBV5-6 and TRBJ2-1; the D gene is possibly TRBD2 (6 bases). Germline V gene lookup returns CDR1 SGHDT and CDR2 YYEEEE. The CDR3 runs 15 residues. Trimming took 2 bases from V and 4 from J, leaving 13 bases between them. CDR3 region: CASSFRGGVYNEQFF. CDR3 DNA sequence: TGTGCCAGCAGCTTTAGAGGAGGGGTGTACAATGAGCAGTTCTTC.

The rearrangement uses TRBV7-9 and TRBJ2-7; the match to TRBD2 covers 9 bases. Germline CDR1 SEHNR, CDR2 FQNEAQ (reference sequence). Trimming cost V 5 bases and J 7 bases; bases outside gene matches: 9. CDR3 size: 14 residues. The CDR3 loop is CASSGAGGGREQYF. CDR3 nucleotides: TGTGCCAGCAGCGGAGCGGGAGGAGGGCGGGAGCAGTACTTC.

The V gene is TRBV19, the J gene TRBJ2-2; TRBD1 matches 7 bases. Germline CDR1 LNHDA, CDR2 SQIVND (reference sequence). J lost 5 bases, V lost 5 bases, and 5 bases had no gene match. This CDR3 comprises 14 residues. DNA of the CDR3: TGTGCCAGTAGTTTGGGACAGAATACCGGGGAGCTGTTTTTT. It translates to CASSLGQNTGELFF.

The chain couples TRBV7-2 to TRBJ2-7; TRBD1 agrees at 8 bases. After removal of 4 bases from V and 2 bases from J, the junction contained 10 bases not matched to a gene. The CDR3 has 16 residues. Germline V gene sequence: CDR1 SGHTA, CDR2 FQGNSA. The CDR3 nucleotides read TGTGCCAGCAGCTCAAACCAGGGGGCAGGTACCTACGAGCAGTACTTC. This encodes CASSSNQGAGTYEQYF.

The V gene is TRBV18, the J gene TRBJ1-2, with unresolved D. Germline V lookup: CDR1 KGHSH, CDR2 LQKENI. The CDR3 has 13 amino acids. The V and J ends lost 6 bases and 6 bases respectively, with 14 bases between them. The DNA of the CDR3 is TGTGCCAGCTCTCCCCCGGCAGGAAATGGCTACACCTTC. This codes for CASSPPAGNGYTF.

The CDR3 spells CASSLVGRDRGSIQYF. CDR3 DNA: TGTGCCAGCAGCTTAGTGGGGCGGGACAGGGGTTCCATTCAGTACTTC. The J gene is TRBJ2-4, the V gene TRBV7-9; 10 bases align to TRBD1. CDR3 length: 16 amino acids. Germline V gene sequence: CDR1 SEHNR, CDR2 FQNEAQ (reference sequence). The J segment lost 9 bases and the V segment lost 1 base, leaving 9 bases of the junction unmatched.

The rearrangement uses TRBV15 and TRBJ2-2; D may be TRBD1 (6 bases). V lost 3 bases, J lost 3 bases, and 11 bases lay in between. The V gene's germline CDR1 is LNHNV and CDR2 YYDKDF (reference sequence). This CDR3 is built from 15 residues. DNA of the CDR3: TGTGCCACCAGCAGTCGACAGGATCACACCGGGGAGCTGTTTTTT. Its translation is CATSSRQDHTGELFF.

J is TRBJ2-1 and V is TRBV7-2; TRBD2 is a possible D gene (5 bases). This CDR3 is 16 amino acids long. Germline V gives CDR1 SGHTA, CDR2 FQGNSA. The V end lost 5 bases, the J end lost 8 bases, and 22 bases lay between the germline ends. The CDR3 sequence: CASSPQSGTFFDEQFF. CDR3 bases: TGTGCCAGCAGCCCCCAAAGCGGCACTTTCTTCGATGAGCAGTTCTTC.

This chain joins TRBV10-1 and TRBJ2-7, with 9 bases fitting TRBD2. V shed 3 bases, J shed 1 base, and the junction held 1 base outside the gene matches. The CDR3 covers 14 residues. Germline V gene sequence: CDR1 WNHNN, CDR2 SYGVQD (reference sequence). CDR3 protein: CASSETSGSYEQYF. CDR3 nucleotides: TGCGCCAGCAGTGAAACTAGCGGGTCCTACGAGCAGTACTTC.

The chain has TRBV6-1 and TRBJ2-1; 7 bases line up with TRBD2. The germline V gene has CDR1 MNHNS and CDR2 SASEGT. This CDR3 comprises 15 residues. The V and J ends lost 5 bases and 4 bases, in that order; junction bases with no gene match: 8. CDR3 loop: CASSPYEGGYNEQFF. CDR3 DNA: TGTGCCAGCAGTCCCTACGAGGGAGGGTACAATGAGCAGTTCTTC.